Detailed here is one T cell receptor (beta chain). At one end the junction does not follow the germline gene, possibly because of a read error. This entry belongs to a study of blood T cell repertoires in COVID-19. The protocol was immunoSEQ multiplex PCR, while the TCRdb copy is restricted to in-frame clones and leaves out a portion. The sample shows about 240,000 clones, around 90% of them seen only once. This CDR3 is built from 14 residues. The germline V gene has CDR1 SGHTA and CDR2 FQGNSA. Material for sequencing was peripheral blood. The gene calls are TRBV7-2 and TRBJ2-7; tentative D call: TRBD1 (5 bases). This receptor was identified in a woman in her 70s with active or convalescent COVID-19. The CDR3 reads CASSLDHRSFEQYF. CDR3 in DNA: TGTGCCAGCAGCTTAGATCACAGGTCCTTCGAGCAGTACTTC.